Each of the 28 T cell receptor beta chains below was sequenced from the same sample in a study of blood T cell repertoires in COVID-19. Only in-frame clones appear in the TCRdb table, and some are missing; sequencing was by immunoSEQ multiplex PCR. The sample contains fewer than 300,000 clones, approximately 84% of which appear only once. Sequencing used PBMCs or T cells enriched from blood (not recorded which). The receptors were gathered from a man between 18 and 35 years old who had recovered from COVID-19.

V and J are TRBV6-1 and TRBJ2-2, with 10 positions matching TRBD1. Germline-derived CDR1 and CDR2 are MNHNS and SASEGT. This CDR3 has 16 amino acids. Trimming removed 2 bases from V and 6 bases from J; junction bases left unmatched: 6. The CDR3 nucleotides read TGTGCCAGCAGTGAACTGGGGGACAGGGGATCCGGGGAGCTGTTTTTT. It encodes CASSELGDRGSGELFF.

The chain is built from TRBV4-2 and TRBJ1-5; D unclear. Trimming took off 4 bases at V and 4 bases at J, with 17 bases between the two ends. There are 16 residues in the CDR3. Germline lookup yields CDR1 LGHNA and CDR2 YNFKEQ. The CDR3 is CASSRGGRSENQPQHF. In DNA, the CDR3 is TGTGCCAGCAGCCGCGGAGGACGGTCTGAGAATCAGCCCCAGCATTTT.

V is TRBV7-2 and J is TRBJ2-1; no clear D. The CDR3 runs to 15 residues. Trimming left V 1 base short and J 4 bases short, with 11 bases between. CDR1 and CDR2 from the germline V gene are SGHTA and FQGNSA. DNA of the CDR3: TGTGCCAGCAGCTTAGACCCGGGTCGATACAATGAGCAGTTCTTC. This encodes CASSLDPGRYNEQFF. The entire variable domain, with the rest obtained from reference TRBV7-2 and TRBJ2-1, is as follows: GAGVSQSPSNKVTEKGKDVELRCDPISGHTALYWYRQSLGQGLEFLIYFQGNSAPDKSGLPSDRFSAERTGGSVSTLTIQRTQQEDSAVYLCASSLDPGRYNEQFFGPGTRLTVL.

This clone was picked up one time. This chain joins TRBV3-1 (or the pseudogene TRBV3-2) and TRBJ2-1; 10 positions agree with TRBD2. Germline V gene sequence: CDR1 LGHDT, CDR2 YNNKEL (reference sequence). The trim removed 3 bases at V and 8 bases at J, leaving 10 bases unmatched. The CDR3 has 16 amino acids. The CDR3 protein is CASSQRAGGPGDEQFF. DNA of the CDR3: TGTGCCAGCAGCCAGAGAGCGGGAGGGCCTGGGGATGAGCAGTTCTTC.

A single count supports this clone. The gene calls are TRBV5-6 and TRBJ2-7, with 10 bases aligning to TRBD2. The CDR3 has 16 residues. Germline V gene sequence: CDR1 SGHDT, CDR2 YYEEEE. The V segment lost 0 bases and the J segment 2 bases; nucleotides outside the gene matches: 5. This CDR3 reads CASSLAGGTSAYEQYF. The DNA for the CDR3 is TGTGCCAGCAGCTTGGCGGGGGGGACTAGCGCCTACGAGCAGTACTTC.

The rearrangement links TRBV19 to TRBJ1-5; TRBD1 is a possible D gene (5 bases). The ends were cut back, 2 bases at V and 4 bases at J, with 12 bases in the middle. The CDR3 is 15 residues long. CDR1 is LNHDA and CDR2 is SQIVND in the germline V gene (reference sequence). The CDR3 region is CASSIRGIGNQPQHF. For the CDR3, the DNA is TGTGCCAGTAGTATAAGGGGAATTGGTAATCAGCCCCAGCATTTT.

The chain uses TRBV6-5 and TRBJ2-5; TRBD2 aligns across 8 bases. Germline trimming cut 0 bases from V and 5 bases from J; bases unmatched to any gene: 8. CDR1 and CDR2 from the germline V gene are MNHEY and SVGAGI. The CDR3 is 16 residues long. The CDR3 loop is CASSYSSGRGEETQYF. In nucleotides, the CDR3 is TGTGCCAGCAGTTACTCTTCCGGGAGGGGAGAGGAGACCCAGTACTTC.

The chain is built from TRBV28 and TRBJ1-1, with 9 bases fitting TRBD1. The junction had 9 bases not matched to a gene; V was cut back by 7 bases and J by 6 bases. CDR3 length equals 14 residues. CDR1 is MDHEN, CDR2 SYDVKM, per germline. The CDR3 DNA reads as TGTGCCAGCACTCCGCCGGGACAGGGAGCTGAAGCTTTCTTT. This sequence encodes CASTPPGQGAEAFF.

This rearrangement joins TRBV5-5 to TRBJ2-7, with a weak D call TRBD2 (6 bases). Trimming stripped 2 bases from V and 1 base from J, with 16 bases between. CDR1 is SGHKS and CDR2 is YYEKEE in the germline V gene (reference sequence). The CDR3 extends over 16 amino acids. CDR3 loop: CASSFDSGGQSYEQYF. CDR3 DNA sequence: TGTGCCAGCAGCTTTGATTCCGGGGGTCAGTCCTACGAGCAGTACTTC.

This clone was seen a single time. The chain links TRBV6-6 to TRBJ2-1, with a tentative D call TRBD1 (5 bases). The CDR3 is 13 amino acids. CDR1 MNHNY and CDR2 SVGAGI come from the germline V gene (reference sequence). V was pared by 5 bases and J by 4 bases, with 9 bases between. CDR3: CASSTGFYNEQFF. As DNA, the CDR3 is TGTGCCAGCAGTACAGGCTTTTACAATGAGCAGTTCTTC.

A remark on this clone: With a much larger clone just one base away, this may be a read error. This sequence joins TRBV11-3 and TRBJ2-2, with 9 bases matching TRBD1. CDR1 is SGHNT and CDR2 is YENEEA in the germline V gene. V dropped 5 bases and J dropped 4; count of bases not matched to a gene: 5. The CDR3 extends over 15 amino acids. CDR3 amino acids: CASSTRDRVTGELFF. The CDR3 DNA follows: TGTGCCAGCAGCACCCGGGACAGGGTCACCGGGGAGCTGTTTTTT. Based on the CDR3 plus reference TRBV11-3 and TRBJ2-2, the full variable domain is EAGVVQSPRYKIIEKKQPVAFWCNPISGHNTLYWYLQNLGQGPELLIRYENEEAVDDSQLPKDRFSAERLKGVDSTLKIQPAELGDSAVYLCASSTRDRVTGELFFGEGSRLTVL.

A note on this clone: Other DNA sequences in the sample encode the same CDR3. The chain links TRBV7-9 to TRBJ2-2; tentative D call: TRBD1 (5 bases). Germline values: CDR1 SEHNR, CDR2 FQNEAQ (reference sequence). The CDR3 covers 15 residues. V dropped 1 base and J dropped 5 bases, with 11 bases sitting between them. The CDR3 reads CASSLVSGRTGELFF. The CDR3 DNA is TGTGCCAGCAGCTTAGTGTCAGGGCGGACCGGGGAGCTGTTTTTT.

J is TRBJ1-6 and V is TRBV2, with unresolved D. Germline V gives CDR1 SNHLY, CDR2 FYNNEI. V lost 3 bases to trimming and J lost 9 bases, with 15 bases between them. The CDR3 sequence is 15 residues long. The CDR3 region has the DNA TGTGCCAGCAGTGACACAGCCGTTGCGTCTTCACCCCTCCACTTT. As protein: CASSDTAVASSPLHF.

This chain uses TRBV5-1 with TRBJ2-6, with D unclear. The CDR3 loop spans 16 amino acids. V lost 0 bases and J lost 0, with 7 bases in between. CDR1 is SGHRS, CDR2 YFSETQ, per germline. The CDR3 DNA is TGCGCCAGCAGCTTGGGACAAAGCTCTGGGGCCAACGTCCTGACTTTC. Protein product: CASSLGQSSGANVLTF.

CDR3 loop: CASSPSRTSVQETQYF. As DNA, the CDR3 is TGTGCCAGCAGCCCATCCCGGACTAGCGTACAAGAGACCCAGTACTTC. The gene calls are TRBV5-8 and TRBJ2-5; TRBD2 matches at 9 bases. The germline gives CDR1 SGHTS, CDR2 YDEGEE. CDR3 size: 16 residues. Losses at the gene ends were 4 bases for V and 2 bases for J; bases not matched to a gene: 9.

As concerns this clone: This CDR3 is also generated by other DNA sequences in the sample. The chain joins TRBV27 to TRBJ1-2, with 7 nucleotides matching TRBD1. The CDR3 covers 15 residues. Per germline, CDR1 MNHEY and CDR2 SMNVEV (reference sequence). Trimming removed 6 bases from V and 2 bases from J; junction bases left unmatched: 9. The CDR3 reads CASRPQGQQNYGYTF. DNA of the CDR3: TGTGCCAGCAGACCCCAGGGACAGCAGAACTATGGCTACACCTTC.

The CDR3: CASSKGQLNQPQHF. In DNA, the CDR3 is TGTGCCAGTAGTAAGGGACAGCTGAATCAGCCCCAGCATTTT. The chain combines TRBV19 with TRBJ1-5, with TRBD1 identical over 7 bases. The CDR3 runs to 14 residues. Germline CDR1 is LNHDA and CDR2 is SQIVND (reference sequence). V dropped 4 bases and J dropped 4; count of bases not matched to a gene: 4.

This clone came up once. This chain uses TRBV6-5 with TRBJ1-1; D not certain. CDR1 MNHEY and CDR2 SVGAGI come from the germline V gene. The CDR3 length is 14 residues. The V end was cut by 6 bases, the J end by 6 bases, with 17 bases between. The CDR3 nucleotides are TGTGCCAGCAGCCTACGGAGGGCCGGCGCTGAAGCTTTCTTT. Its translation: CASSLRRAGAEAFF.

The gene calls are TRBV7-9 and TRBJ2-1, with D possibly TRBD2 on 6 matching bases. V gave up 7 bases and J gave up 3 bases, with 16 bases separating them. This CDR3 is 15 amino acids long. Germline V lookup: CDR1 SEHNR, CDR2 FQNEAQ (reference sequence). The CDR3 sequence is CASTPPEGVYNEQFF. The CDR3 bases are TGTGCCAGCACCCCCCCGGAGGGAGTCTACAATGAGCAGTTCTTC.

The V call is TRBV19, the J call TRBJ1-1, with a weak D call TRBD1 (5 bases). The CDR3 length is 14 residues. The germline V gene has CDR1 LNHDA and CDR2 SQIVND (reference sequence). Trimming removed 5 bases from V and 4 bases from J, with 14 bases in between. CDR3 loop: CASSPQGRGTEAFF. The CDR3 nucleotides read TGTGCCAGTAGTCCTCAGGGAAGGGGCACTGAAGCTTTCTTT.

This clone was seen a single time. The chain is built from TRBV7-2 and TRBJ2-1, with a tentative D call TRBD2 (6 bases). CDR3 length equals 13 residues. Between the trimmed V and J ends, which lost 0 bases and 8 bases, there was a span of 8 bases. In germline, CDR1 is SGHTA, CDR2 FQGNSA. CDR3 loop: CASSLARGDEQFF. CDR3 coding DNA: TGTGCCAGCAGCTTAGCGCGCGGGGATGAGCAGTTCTTC.

The CDR3 here is CASSVGHTSYNEQFF. The CDR3 DNA is TGTGCCAGCAGCGTAGGTCACACCTCCTACAATGAGCAGTTCTTC. This sequence joins TRBV9 and TRBJ2-1; no firm D call. The V gene lost 0 bases and the J gene lost 0 bases, with 7 bases spanning the gap. In germline, CDR1 is SGDLS, CDR2 YYNGEE. This CDR3 has 15 residues.

The V and J genes are TRBV5-6 and TRBJ2-1, with a possible D match to TRBD1 (6 bases). The V and J ends lost 3 bases and 10 bases respectively, with 11 bases between them. The CDR3 is 12 residues long. Germline V gene sequence: CDR1 SGHDT, CDR2 YYEEEE. CDR3 bases: TGTGCCAGCAGCTCCTACAGGGAAGAGCAGTTCTTC. It specifies CASSSYREEQFF.

The chain has TRBV28 and TRBJ1-2, with D unresolved. Germline CDR1 MDHEN, CDR2 SYDVKM. V lost 2 bases to trimming and J lost 5 bases, with 6 bases between them. This CDR3 contains 12 residues. Here the CDR3 reads CASSLLQYGYTF. The CDR3 DNA reads as TGTGCCAGCAGTTTACTACAGTATGGCTACACCTTC.

This sequence joins TRBV10-2 and TRBJ1-6; D perhaps matches TRBD1 (5 bases). There are 13 residues in the CDR3. CDR1 is WSHSY, CDR2 SAAADI, per germline. V dropped 11 bases and J dropped 7 bases, with 15 bases sitting between them. DNA of the CDR3: TGCGCCGGAAAAGAGGAGGGGAATTCACCCCTCCACTTT. This translates into CAGKEEGNSPLHF.

The rearrangement links TRBV29-1 to TRBJ2-1, with 13 bases that match TRBD2. The CDR3 extends over 15 amino acids. CDR1 SQVTM and CDR2 ANQGSEA come from the germline V gene. Trimming at V came to 6 bases and at J to 0 bases, leaving 2 bases not matched to a gene. CDR3: CSVGTSGISYNEQFF. CDR3 nucleotides: TGCAGCGTAGGGACTAGCGGGATCTCCTACAATGAGCAGTTCTTC.

The rearrangement uses TRBV5-6 and TRBJ1-3; the match to TRBD1 covers 7 bases. This CDR3 comprises 17 residues. The V and J ends lost 4 bases and 0 bases, in that order; junction bases with no gene match: 10. Germline CDR1 SGHDT, CDR2 YYEEEE. The CDR3 sequence is CASSPGQSLSSGNTIYF. As DNA, the CDR3 is TGTGCCAGCAGCCCGGGACAGTCTCTTAGCTCTGGAAACACCATATATTTT.

V gene TRBV6-2 or TRBV6-3 combines with J gene TRBJ1-1, with a tentative D call TRBD1 (6 bases). Trimming removed 5 bases at V and 9 bases at J, with 13 bases between. The CDR3 consists of 12 residues. Germline loops: CDR1 MNHEY, CDR2 SVGEGT. This chain's CDR3 is CASSAQGIQAFF. CDR3 bases: TGTGCCAGCAGTGCACAGGGCATTCAAGCTTTCTTT.